The T cell receptor (beta chain) under discussion was sequenced for a study of T cell changes during pregnancy in multiple sclerosis (dated by TCRdb to the late 2010s). Notes on the research overall: The study looked at changes in the T cell repertoire across pregnancy in women with multiple sclerosis.

This clone occurred once. The antigen it binds to is not known. No base-level quality is on record; no much larger clone is a single base apart. From the cysteine up to the phenylalanine, the CDR3 has a length of 16 residues. This entry keeps only the CDR3 DNA: 48 bases, framed from base 1. CDR1 and CDR2 (SGHNT, YENEEA) derive from the germline V gene. The junction shows trimming of 4 bases on V and 0 bases on J, and the gene matches do not reach 5 bases of it. Library creation used the immunoSEQ multiplex PCR assay. In TCRdb, the immuneACCESS table is reduced to in-frame sequences with V and J assigned. These tables do not hold every clone; where another copy was compared, an unresolved V gene accounts for under half, and the others remain unexplained. The sample contains tens of thousands of clones, over 75% of them found a single time. The top ten clones comprise less than 2.5% of the sample.

This clonotype was sampled from a female donor in good health, enrolled as a control in a pregnancy study. The sample here was peripheral blood, taken in the first trimester of pregnancy. The rearranged chain carries TRBV11-3 and TRBJ2-3; 9 junctional bases match TRBD1. The CDR3 protein sequence reads: CASSSTGGSSTDTQYF. The DNA sequence reads TGTGCCAGCAGCTCTACAGGGGGCTCTAGCACAGATACGCAGTATTTT.